These T cell receptor beta chains were read from a single sample in a study of T-cell reconstitution after alpha-beta-depleted transplantation in children. Via MiXCR, TCRdb re-called the PCR reads, giving one row per CDR3 protein. Here the sample spans under 450,000 distinct CDR3 sequences, roughly 15% being singletons. The source material was PBMCs, mostly from graft donor cells, sampled 360 days after TCRalphabeta/CD19-depleted stem cell transplant. The receptors derive from a boy younger than two who had a stem cell transplant for Wiskott-Aldrich syndrome, so the T cells may come from the graft donor. CDR3s include the opening cysteine and the closing phenylalanine or tryptophan. Fields, in order: V gene, J gene, clone size, D gene, CDR3 length, CDR3 DNA, CDR3 protein. The D gene is left open where the match is weak. A clone size is listed for some rows: how often the clone was seen (once, few, many), or a class if it is expanded.

TRBV20-1	TRBJ2-3	few	TRBD2	17	TGCAGTGCTAGATGGCGGGGCGGACTAGCGGCCACAGATACGCAGTATTTT	CSARWRGGLAATDTQYF
TRBV7-9	TRBJ2-3	NA	NA	16	TGTGCCAGCAGCTTATTGGGGGCCACTAGCACAGATACGCAGTATTTT	CASSLLGATSTDTQYF
TRBV2	TRBJ2-2	few	NA	14	TGTGCCAGCACGCGGGCACCTATCCCCGGGGAGCTGTTTTTT	CASTRAPIPGELFF
TRBV29-1	TRBJ2-3	NA	NA	13	TGCAGCGGGTGGGGAGATGGCACAGATACGCAGTATTTT	CSGWGDGTDTQYF
TRBV15	TRBJ2-1	NA	TRBD2	15	TGTGCCACCAGCAGAGGACTAGCGGCCTACAATGAGCAGTTCTTC	CATSRGLAAYNEQFF
TRBV7-2	TRBJ2-1	NA	TRBD1	16	TGTGCCAGCAGCTTACCTACCGGGACAGGATACAATGAGCAGTTCTTC	CASSLPTGTGYNEQFF
TRBV7-9	TRBJ2-7	NA	TRBD1	13	TGTGCCAGCCAGGGACAGGGACTTTACGAGCAGTACTTC	CASQGQGLYEQYF
TRBV6-2/TRBV6-3	TRBJ2-2	NA	TRBD2	15	TGTGCCAACCACAAGCGGGGGGTAAACACCGGGGAGCTGTTTTTT	CANHKRGVNTGELFF
TRBV20-1	TRBJ2-1	NA	TRBD2	14	TGCAGTGCTAGAGTGACTAGCGGGAGGAATGAGCAGTTCTTC	CSARVTSGRNEQFF
TRBV20-1	TRBJ2-3	few	NA	13	TGCAGTGCTAGAGCGGCGGGAACAGATACGCAGTATTTT	CSARAAGTDTQYF
TRBV7-2	TRBJ2-3	few	TRBD2	16	TGTGCCAGCAGCTCCTGGACTAGCGGGGGGGAAGATACGCAGTATTTT	CASSSWTSGGEDTQYF
TRBV24-1	TRBJ2-7	NA	NA	11	TGTGCCGGCCGGGACGTTTACGAGCAGTACTTC	CAGRDVYEQYF
TRBV2	TRBJ2-1	NA	NA	10	TGTGCCAGGGAGGGCGGTGAGCAGTTCTTC	CAREGGEQFF
TRBV4-2	TRBJ2-3	NA	TRBD2	17	TGTGCCAGCAGCCAGACGGGACTAGCGGGGACCACAGATACGCAGTATTTT	CASSQTGLAGTTDTQYF
TRBV7-2	TRBJ1-2	few	NA	15	TGTGCCAGCAGCTTAGCGTCAGGCCCGTACTATGGCTACACCTTC	CASSLASGPYYGYTF
TRBV18	TRBJ2-5	few	TRBD2	16	TGTGCCAGCTCACCGAGGGACTACAAGCCCAGAGAGACCCAGTACTTC	CASSPRDYKPRETQYF
TRBV28	TRBJ1-2	NA	NA	11	TGTGCCAGCAGTTTAAGGGTTGGCTACACCTTC	CASSLRVGYTF
TRBV27	TRBJ2-7	few	NA	14	TGTGCCAGCAGACAGGCAGGTAGGCCTTACGAGCAGTACTTC	CASRQAGRPYEQYF
TRBV5-1	TRBJ2-2	NA	TRBD1	14	TGCGCCAGCACTACAGGGGTCAACACCGGGGAGCTGTTTTTT	CASTTGVNTGELFF
TRBV28	TRBJ2-7	NA	NA	15	TGTGCCAGCAGTTTAGGAGGGGCTCCCTACTACGAGCAGTACTTC	CASSLGGAPYYEQYF
TRBV20-1	TRBJ2-3	many	NA	12	TGCAGTGCTAGTACGTGGTCAGATACGCAGTATTTT	CSASTWSDTQYF
TRBV4-3	TRBJ2-7	NA	NA	15	TGCGCCAGCAGCCAAGATCAGACAGGTTCCTACGAGCAGTACTTC	CASSQDQTGSYEQYF
TRBV10-3	TRBJ2-7	many	NA	11	TGTGCCATACGGACGGGGAACGAGCAGTACTTC	CAIRTGNEQYF
TRBV5-6	TRBJ2-7	once	NA	13	TGTGCCAGCAGCCCCGTGTCCCAATGCGAGCAGTACTTC	CASSPVSQCEQYF
TRBV18	TRBJ2-5	few	NA	15	TGTGCCAGCTCACCACTCAGGGGAGGTCAAGAGACCCAGTACTTC	CASSPLRGGQETQYF
TRBV12-3/TRBV12-4	TRBJ2-3	few	TRBD2	16	TGTGCCAGCAGTTCCTTGACTAGCGGGAGCACAGATACGCAGTATTTT	CASSSLTSGSTDTQYF
TRBV13	TRBJ1-1	NA	TRBD1	15	TGTGCCAGCAGCCCAGGGACAGGGGGGTACACTGAAGCTTTCTTT	CASSPGTGGYTEAFF
TRBV27	TRBJ2-7	few	TRBD1	12	TGTGCCAGCAGTCGACCAGGGGGCGAGCAGTACTTC	CASSRPGGEQYF
TRBV5-1	TRBJ2-5	NA	TRBD2	15	TGCGCCAGCAGCCGGATAGGGACTAGCGGGGAGACCCAGTACTTC	CASSRIGTSGETQYF
TRBV10-3	TRBJ2-3	NA	NA	17	TGTGCCATCAGGGTTCTTACTAGCCGAATATTCACAGATACGCAGTATTTT	CAIRVLTSRIFTDTQYF
TRBV6-2/TRBV6-3	TRBJ2-1	NA	TRBD2	20	TGTGCCAGCAGTTATCAAAGGACTAGCGGGATCTTCCTTTACAGGGATGAGCAGTTCTTC	CASSYQRTSGIFLYRDEQFF
TRBV5-1	TRBJ1-6	few	TRBD1	13	TGCGCCAGCAGCTTGGTCCCGGACAGGGCCCTCCACTTT	CASSLVPDRALHF
TRBV10-3	TRBJ2-2	many	NA	15	TGTGCCATCAGTGATCCCAGGGCCAACACCGGGGAGCTGTTTTTT	CAISDPRANTGELFF
TRBV28	TRBJ1-4	few	TRBD1	18	TGTGCCAGCACCTCGGGACAGGGGAAGAAAAGACGAAATGAAAAACTGTTTTTT	CASTSGQGKKRRNEKLFF
TRBV10-3	TRBJ2-6	NA	NA	17	TGTGCCATCAGTGAGCTACTTGGACTCTCTGGGGCCAACGTCCTGACTTTC	CAISELLGLSGANVLTF
TRBV12-3/TRBV12-4	TRBJ2-7	NA	TRBD2	14	TGTGCCAGCAGTTCCCTAGCGGGGTACTACGAGCAGTACTTC	CASSSLAGYYEQYF
TRBV28	TRBJ1-5	NA	NA	15	TGTGCCAGCACCTCTTTAGGGGAGGGCAATCAGCCCCAGCATTTT	CASTSLGEGNQPQHF
TRBV12-3/TRBV12-4	TRBJ2-3	NA	TRBD2	18	TGTGCCAGCAGCTTCAACACCGGGGGGGGACCTAGCACAGATACGCAGTATTTT	CASSFNTGGGPSTDTQYF
TRBV24-1	TRBJ2-2	few	NA	15	TGTGCCACTCAGCGGACGAATCCGAACACCGGGGAGCTGTTTTTT	CATQRTNPNTGELFF
TRBV28	TRBJ2-7	few	NA	14	TGTGCCAGCAGTTTATCGGCAGTGGGGGACGAGCAGTACTTC	CASSLSAVGDEQYF
TRBV5-1	TRBJ2-7	few	NA	13	TGCGCCAGCAGCTTGGACGGGGCCTACGAGCAGTACTTC	CASSLDGAYEQYF
TRBV15	TRBJ2-1	few	NA	17	TGTGCCACCAGCAGAGACCCCCCCAGGGTCCTCTACAATGAGCAGTTCTTC	CATSRDPPRVLYNEQFF
TRBV20-1	TRBJ2-3	few	TRBD2	17	TGCAGTGCTAGAGGGCCGGGACTAGCGGGGAGCACAGATACGCAGTATTTT	CSARGPGLAGSTDTQYF
TRBV5-1	TRBJ2-1	NA	TRBD2	16	TGCGCCAGCAGCTTGGGGGGACTAGCGGAGTACAATGAGCAGTTCTTC	CASSLGGLAEYNEQFF
TRBV6-1	TRBJ1-6	NA	NA	15	TGTGCCAGTGGGGCCGGGCGCGCCTATAATTCACCCCTCCACTTT	CASGAGRAYNSPLHF
TRBV7-9	TRBJ1-2	NA	TRBD1	15	TGTGCCAGCAGTCAACCGACAGGGGCTTCCTATGGCTACACCTTC	CASSQPTGASYGYTF
TRBV25-1	TRBJ2-3	NA	NA	12	TGTGCCAGCAGTGAGAATCTAGATACGCAGTATTTT	CASSENLDTQYF
TRBV29-1	TRBJ2-7	few	TRBD2	15	TGCAGCGTTGAAGATCTTAGGCTAGCGGGAGCCGAGCAGTACTTC	CSVEDLRLAGAEQYF
TRBV27	TRBJ2-7	NA	NA	12	TGTGCCAGCAGTGCAGGATCCTACGAGCAGTACTTC	CASSAGSYEQYF
TRBV5-1	TRBJ2-5	few	TRBD1	16	TGCGCCAGCAGCTTGTACAGGGGGTCCTTCCAAGAGACCCAGTACTTC	CASSLYRGSFQETQYF
TRBV24-1	TRBJ2-1	NA	TRBD2	15	TGTGCCACCAGTCTAGATGGGGCGGGAGATCTTGAGCAGTTCTTC	CATSLDGAGDLEQFF
TRBV27	TRBJ2-7	NA	NA	13	TGTGCCAGCAGTTTTGCACTCTACCACGAGCAGTACTTC	CASSFALYHEQYF
TRBV24-1	TRBJ2-5	few	NA	14	TGTGCCACCAGTAGGATGGGGAACCAAGAGACCCAGTACTTC	CATSRMGNQETQYF
TRBV11-1	TRBJ2-1	few	NA	18	TGTGCCAGCAGCCGGAGGGGGAGTACTAGCGTATCCTACAATGAGCAGTTCTTC	CASSRRGSTSVSYNEQFF
TRBV12-3/TRBV12-4	TRBJ2-7	NA	NA	14	TGTGCCAGCACCCCTCGGACAGCATCCTACGAGCAGTACTTC	CASTPRTASYEQYF
TRBV4-1	TRBJ2-7	few	NA	15	TGCGCCAGCAGCCAAGTTGGGACGAGGACCCACGAGCAGTACTTC	CASSQVGTRTHEQYF
TRBV13	TRBJ2-5	NA	NA	15	TGTGCCAGCAGCCCCGGGCCGCCCGTCCAAGAGACCCAGTACTTC	CASSPGPPVQETQYF